These T cell receptor beta chains were read from a single sample in a study. TCRdb ran MiXCR on the RT-PCR reads and lists one entry per CDR3 protein. The table shows about 680,000 distinct CDR3 sequences, with 12% to 15% occurring only once. Sequenced input: memory CD4+ T cells from blood. The receptors come from a female donor in good health, serving as a healthy control. The CDR3 runs from the conserved cysteine through the conserved F or W. Fields, in order: J gene, V gene, D gene, clone size, CDR3 DNA, CDR3 protein. The D gene is left open where the match is weak. Clone size is shown for a subset of rows, as once, few, many or a class of expanded clone.

TRBJ2-1 TRBV20-1 - - TGCAGTGCCAGGGCCGGGAATAGTAGGTCTAGCTCCTACAATGAGCAGTTCTTC CSARAGNSRSSSYNEQFF
TRBJ2-2 TRBV12-3/TRBV12-4 - - TGTGCCAGCAGTTCCAGGGCTATCACCGGGGAGCTGTTTTTT CASSSRAITGELFF
TRBJ1-6 TRBV20-1 TRBD1 few TGCAGTGCTAGAGATCATGCAGGGGGTAATCCTAGTTCACCCCTCCACTTT CSARDHAGGNPSSPLHF
TRBJ1-4 TRBV30 - many TGTGCCTGGACCCGTCCCACCCCGGGGGGTGAAAAACTGTTTTTT CAWTRPTPGGEKLFF
TRBJ2-1 TRBV24-1 TRBD2 many TGTGCCACCAGTGACCCGGGACTAGCGGGAGGGGGGTCCTACAATGAGCAGTTCTTC CATSDPGLAGGGSYNEQFF
TRBJ1-1 TRBV29-1 - - TGCAGCGGGTGGGGCAGGAACACTGAAGCTTTCTTT CSGWGRNTEAFF
TRBJ1-2 TRBV7-2 - - TGTGCCAGCAGCTTAGAAGTGGCGGGGGGGGACTATGGCTACACCTTC CASSLEVAGGDYGYTF
TRBJ2-5 TRBV19 - - TGTGCCAGTAGTCCCCGACCCGAACGAAGATGGGAGACCCAGTACTTC CASSPRPERRWETQYF
TRBJ1-6 TRBV9 TRBD1 - TGTGCCAGCAGCGTAGCTTCCGGGACAGGAGGTTCACCCCTCCACTTT CASSVASGTGGSPLHF
TRBJ1-5 TRBV20-1 - - TGCAGTGCCACCCCCCAGCATTTT CSATPQHF
TRBJ1-2 TRBV28 TRBD1 - TGTGCCAGCAGCCTGGGACAGGGCCCTGGCTACACCTTC CASSLGQGPGYTF
TRBJ1-1 TRBV29-1 - - TGCAGCGGGCTTAGGAATAGCGAAGCTTTCTTT CSGLRNSEAFF
TRBJ1-1 TRBV3-1 - few TGTGCCAGCAGCTGGAGGCCCCCGATGAACACTGAAGCTTTCTTT CASSWRPPMNTEAFF
TRBJ2-7 TRBV5-1 - many TGCGCCAGCAGCTTGAGTCCCGCAGGTAATGTCTACGAGCAGTACTTC CASSLSPAGNVYEQYF
TRBJ1-2 TRBV5-6 TRBD1 few TGTGCCAGCAGCCCAGGACAGGGGAGGAAAAGCTACACCTTC CASSPGQGRKSYTF
TRBJ2-1 TRBV27 TRBD2 - TGTGCCAGCAGTTGGGCAGGGACTACCGACTACAATGAGCAGTTCTTC CASSWAGTTDYNEQFF
TRBJ2-1 TRBV20-1 - few TGCAGCCCCGGGCAGGGATATAATGAGCAGTTCTTC CSPGQGYNEQFF
TRBJ1-6 TRBV4-2 - many TGTGCCAGCAGCCAAGACGTCGCCGCCAGAACCCTCCACTTT CASSQDVAARTLHF
TRBJ1-2 TRBV25-1 TRBD1 - TGTGCCAGCAGCAAAGGACAGGGGAGCTATGGCTACACCTTC CASSKGQGSYGYTF
TRBJ2-5 TRBV7-9 TRBD1 - TGTGCCAGCAGCTTTGGTCGTCAGGGGGCGGGAGAGACCCAGTACTTC CASSFGRQGAGETQYF
TRBJ1-5 TRBV6-1 - - TGTGCCAGCAGTCACGGCGGGACTAATCAGCCCCAGCATTTT CASSHGGTNQPQHF
TRBJ1-3 TRBV7-2 - many TGTGCCAGCAGCGCTCAACAGGGATACGGAAACACCATATATTTT CASSAQQGYGNTIYF
TRBJ2-5 TRBV7-9 - few TGTGCCAGCAGCTACGCGGGGCGAGGGATCGGTCGAGAGACCCAGTACTTC CASSYAGRGIGRETQYF
TRBJ2-3 TRBV9 TRBD2 many TGTGCCAGCAGCGACCGGGGGGGTGCAGATACGCAGTATTTT CASSDRGGADTQYF
TRBJ2-2 TRBV12-3/TRBV12-4 - few TGTGCCAGCAGTTTACAGGATGTGAGCGGGGAGCTGTTTTTT CASSLQDVSGELFF
TRBJ2-1 TRBV10-2 TRBD2 - TGCGCCAGCAGTGAGTGGCTGACTAGCGGGAGTTATGAGCAGTTCTTC CASSEWLTSGSYEQFF
TRBJ2-4 TRBV5-8 - - TGTGCCAGCAGAGAAGAAACAGACCGGAACATTCAGTACTTC CASREETDRNIQYF
TRBJ2-1 TRBV29-1 - many TGCAGCGTTGAAGATTCCAGGGCAGAACGGTTCTTC CSVEDSRAERFF
TRBJ2-1 TRBV20-1 TRBD2 few TGCAGTGCTAGAGCAGCGGGGGGGCTCAATGAGCAGTTCTTC CSARAAGGLNEQFF
TRBJ2-4 TRBV15 - - TGTGCCACCAGCAGAGCAGGGGTAGCCAAAAACATTCAGTACTTC CATSRAGVAKNIQYF
TRBJ2-3 TRBV6-2/TRBV6-3 - - TGTGCCAGCAGTTACCGGCCAGGCACAGATACGCAGTATTTT CASSYRPGTDTQYF
TRBJ1-4 TRBV4-3 - - TGCGCCAGCAGCCACAATACGAGGTCGGGACTATATGAAAAACTGTTTTTT CASSHNTRSGLYEKLFF
TRBJ1-1 TRBV12-3/TRBV12-4 TRBD1 many TGTGCCAGCACACCCTACGACAGGGTTGGAACTGAAGCTTTCTTT CASTPYDRVGTEAFF
TRBJ2-2 TRBV18 - few TGTGCCAGCTCACCACAAAGCGTCGTGAACACCGGGGAGCTGTTTTTT CASSPQSVVNTGELFF
TRBJ1-1 TRBV7-8 TRBD1 few TGTGCCAGCAGCTTCCGGGACAGGGGTTTAGCTTTCTTT CASSFRDRGLAFF
TRBJ1-2 TRBV12-3/TRBV12-4 - many TGTGCCAGCAGCCTAGGACAGCTCTATGGCTACACCTTC CASSLGQLYGYTF
TRBJ1-4 TRBV6-1 - - TGTGCCAGCAGTGAGCGGGGAGTTGAAAAACTGTTTTTT CASSERGVEKLFF
TRBJ1-2 TRBV6-2/TRBV6-3 - few TGTGCCATCCAGGGCAGGGCGGAAGGCTACACCTTC CAIQGRAEGYTF
TRBJ2-5 TRBV5-8 - few TGTGCCAGCAGCCGAAGGGAGTACCAAGAGACCCAGTACTTC CASSRREYQETQYF
TRBJ1-6 TRBV11-2 - - TGTGCCAGCAGCTTAGCTGACTCAGGGTCACCCCTCCACTTT CASSLADSGSPLHF
TRBJ2-1 TRBV19 TRBD2 - TGTGCCAGTCCCGGTAGACTAGCGAAACAGCCCTACAATGAGCAGTTCTTC CASPGRLAKQPYNEQFF
TRBJ2-3 TRBV6-5 TRBD2 many TGTGCCAGCAGCCAACGGACTAGCGGGAGAAGATATCCAGATACGCAGTATTTT CASSQRTSGRRYPDTQYF
TRBJ2-4 TRBV28 - many TGTGCCAGCAGTTTGGCGGGCGGAGGGCTAGCCAAAAACATTCAGTACTTC CASSLAGGGLAKNIQYF
TRBJ1-1 TRBV9 TRBD1 many TGTGCCAGCAGCGTAACAGGGGTCGGCACTGAAGCTTTCTTT CASSVTGVGTEAFF
TRBJ1-2 TRBV5-6 TRBD1 few TGTGCCAGCAGCTGGGGACAGGGACGGATCGGCTATGGCTACACCTTC CASSWGQGRIGYGYTF
TRBJ2-7 TRBV6-2/TRBV6-3 - few TGTGCCAGCAGACCCACAGGGCTCTCCTACGAGCAGTACTTC CASRPTGLSYEQYF